Given below is one T cell receptor beta chain in context. Assay used: immunoSEQ multiplex PCR; TCRdb lists only in-frame clones, some missing. The data hold about 960,000 clones, with over 75% observed a single time. The data originate from a study of shared clonotypes between healthy human individuals. CDR1 and CDR2 (germline): SGHRS, YFSETQ. V trimming: 0 bases; J trimming: 7 bases; junction bases outside the gene matches: 4. The CDR3 runs 15 residues. Specimen: memory CD4+ T cells sorted from blood. The subset here: CD45RA-negative fraction. The TCR originated in a man between 18 and 35 years old in good health. V is TRBV5-1 and J is TRBJ1-6; TRBD1 aligns across 7 bases. Here the CDR3 DNA reads TGCGCCAGCAGCTTGGAGGGGGCTCTGAATTCACCCCTCCACTTT. Translating it yields CASSLEGALNSPLHF.